This entry features one TCR beta chain sequence. Its specificity is unknown. Described treatment: approximately 9-day PBMC culture with coronavirus spike peptide pools or control peptides (ViraFEST assay). Following expansion of antigen-specific T cells with peptide pools, ViraFEST then sequenced TCRs. Negative selection was the method that isolated CD4+ T cells after less than 13 days of culture. The sample is drawn from a study of vaccination and CD4 T cells after COVID-19. Whole-study findings and limits: Researchers report that a median about 87% of reactive clones in convalescent patients surfaced only post-vaccination.

Sequenced with the Oncomine TCR Beta short-read assay was DNA taken from cultured CD4+ T cells. TCRdb itself ran the PCR reads through MiXCR, one entry per CDR3 protein. This table holds 9,500 to 14,000 distinct CDR3 sequences, over 50% found once. Germline V lookup: CDR1 MNHEY, CDR2 SVGEGT. This CDR3 spans 13 amino acids. V was trimmed by 6 bases and J by 4 bases, leaving 12 bases between them. The chain is built from TRBV6-2 or TRBV6-3 and TRBJ1-1; D remains ambiguous. This receptor was taken from a human donor who had recovered from COVID-19. The sequencing sample was made of CD4+ T cells from blood, cultured in vitro. CDR3 nucleotide sequence: TGTGCCAGCAGAGACATAGCAAGCACTGAAGCTTTCTTT. This gives the protein CASRDIASTEAFF.